This T cell receptor (beta chain) was documented in a study of T cells in Graves' hyperthyroidism and ophthalmopathy. Overall study findings and caveats: Appearing also in blood were most of the thyroid clonotypes expanded above 0.001.

From RNA transcripts, TCR beta CDR3 regions were amplified. The TCR CDR3 was amplified in a first-round RT-PCR using the HTBI primer set. Each CDR3 protein gets one entry after TCRdb re-called the multiplex PCR reads with MiXCR. Altogether under 400,000 distinct CDR3 sequences are present, approximately 14% being singletons, with the ten largest covering 15% to 20%. Germline V gene lookup returns CDR1 DFQATT and CDR2 SNEGSKA (reference sequence). V lost 5 bases and J lost 5; bases outside the gene matches: 3. The CDR3 is made up of 14 amino acids. The sample holds many counts of this clonotype. The antigen is not known. Each person with ophthalmopathy scored at least 3 on the Clinical Activity Score, reached NOSPECS grade 4 or higher, and had been ill under 3 months. Patients were excluded for uncontrolled infection, other autoimmune disease, pregnancy or lactation. Clinical symptoms, serum thyroxine, TRAb, thyroid ultrasound and orbital computed tomography established diagnosis.

The TCR sequence derives from a woman in her sixties or seventies with Graves' ophthalmopathy. The specimen was blood. This rearrangement joins TRBV20-1 to TRBJ2-2; 12 bases line up with TRBD2. CDR3 DNA sequence: TGCAGTGCTGTTCTAGCGGGAGGGACCGGGGAGCTGTTTTTT. It specifies CSAVLAGGTGELFF.